Sequencing of this T cell receptor beta chain was carried out in a study of spatial heterogeneity in lung cancer. Study observations and caveats: It was found that expanded intratumoral alpha and beta TCR counts tracked tumor mutation counts.

This clonotype was observed at least ten times. Its target is not known. Time point specified: sample taken at primary tumor resection. The cohort: approximately 66 early-stage, untreated non-small cell lung cancer patients. Trimming removed 6 bases from V and 9 bases from J; junction bases left unmatched: 7. The CDR3 has 12 residues. Germline V gene lookup returns CDR1 MRHNA and CDR2 SNTAGT. TCRdb recomputed calls from the 5' RACE reads with MiXCR, one row per CDR3 protein. The profile covers 3,600 or so distinct CDR3 sequences, with 27% appearing a single time and around 25% taken by the ten largest.

This clonotype was sampled from a male donor with early-stage non-small cell lung cancer. This sample comprised lung tumor tissue, obtained at surgery. The V call is TRBV6-4, the J call TRBJ1-1; 7 bases are a match to TRBD1. The CDR3 DNA reads as TGTGCCAGCAGCACCGGACAGGCTAAAGCTTTCTTT. Its protein product is CASSTGQAKAFF.